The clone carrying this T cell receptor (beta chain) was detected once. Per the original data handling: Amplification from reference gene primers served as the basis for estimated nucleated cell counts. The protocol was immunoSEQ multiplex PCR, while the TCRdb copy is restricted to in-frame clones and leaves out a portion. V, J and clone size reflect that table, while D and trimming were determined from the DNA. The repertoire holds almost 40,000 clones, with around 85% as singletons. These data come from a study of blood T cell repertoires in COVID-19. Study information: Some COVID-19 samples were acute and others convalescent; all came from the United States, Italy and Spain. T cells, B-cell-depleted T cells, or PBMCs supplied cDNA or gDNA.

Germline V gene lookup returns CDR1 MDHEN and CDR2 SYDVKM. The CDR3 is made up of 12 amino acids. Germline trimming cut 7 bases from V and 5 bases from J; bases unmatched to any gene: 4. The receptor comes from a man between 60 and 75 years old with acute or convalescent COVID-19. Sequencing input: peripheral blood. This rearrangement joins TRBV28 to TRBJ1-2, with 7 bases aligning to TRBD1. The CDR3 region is CASTQQGYGYTF. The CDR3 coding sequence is TGTGCCAGCACTCAACAGGGGTATGGCTACACCTTC.